These T cell receptor beta chains were read from a single sample in a study of control samples from healthy donors and cancer patients. The data were produced by immunoSEQ multiplex PCR, yet TCRdb's version contains in-frame clones alone and is incomplete. The table shows about 86,000 clones, with 80% to 95% occurring only once. The sequenced material came from blood. These receptors all stem from a woman aged 25 to 45 in good health. Each CDR3 is given with its conserved first and last residue. The D gene is left open where the match is weak. Clone size is shown for a subset of rows, as once, few, many or a class of expanded clone.

>.|TRBD2|TRBV18|TRBJ2-5|13
TGTGCCAGCTCACCGACTAGCGTTGAGACCCAGTACTTC
CASSPTSVETQYF
>.|.|TRBV29-1|TRBJ2-7|12
TGCAGCGTCGCCACAGGTACCTACGAGCAGTACTTC
CSVATGTYEQYF
>.|TRBD1|TRBV19|TRBJ1-1|14
TGTGCCAGTAGTCGTGAGACAGGGACCACTGAAGCTTTCTTT
CASSRETGTTEAFF
>.|.|TRBV12-3/TRBV12-4|TRBJ2-2|11
TGTGCCAGCAGTTTTTCCGGGGAGCTGTTTTTT
CASSFSGELFF
>.|TRBD2|TRBV7-8|TRBJ2-1|14
TGTGCCAGCAGCGAACAGCGGGACTACAATGAGCAGTTCTTC
CASSEQRDYNEQFF
>.|.|TRBV18|TRBJ1-5|16
TGTGCCAGCTCACCGCCCGGGACAAACGGCAATCAGCCCCAGCATTTT
CASSPPGTNGNQPQHF
>.|.|TRBV18|TRBJ2-5|15
TGTGCCAGCTCACCAGGGGGGAACCCACAAGAGACCCAGTACTTC
CASSPGGNPQETQYF
>once|.|TRBV6-5|TRBJ1-1|12
TGTGCCAGCAGGACGGAAAACACTGAAGCTTTCTTT
CASRTENTEAFF
>.|.|TRBV19|TRBJ1-1|14
TGTGCCAGTAGTGCGACAAAGGACAACACTGAAGCTTTCTTT
CASSATKDNTEAFF
>.|TRBD1|TRBV19|TRBJ2-3|15
TGTGCCAGTAGCGCCGGGACAGGGTGGACAGATACGCAGTATTTT
CASSAGTGWTDTQYF
>.|TRBD2|TRBV6-5|TRBJ2-1|14
TGTGCCAGCAGCAGTAGCGGGAGGTACAATGAGCAGTTCTTC
CASSSSGRYNEQFF
>.|TRBD2|TRBV5-6|TRBJ2-5|17
TGTGCCAGCAGCTCTTTGGGGCGGCTAGCGGGAGTAGAGACCCAGTACTTC
CASSSLGRLAGVETQYF
>.|.|TRBV5-5|TRBJ1-1|13
TGTGCCAGCAGATTTAGGGGGAACACTGAAGCTTTCTTT
CASRFRGNTEAFF
>.|.|TRBV18|TRBJ2-1|15
TGTGCCAGCTCACCACCTAGCCCCCCCCACAATGAGCAGTTCTTC
CASSPPSPPHNEQFF
>.|.|TRBV7-6|TRBJ1-3|17
TGTGCCAGCAGCTTAAACCCCGACAGGCCCGCTGGAAACACCATATATTTT
CASSLNPDRPAGNTIYF
>.|.|TRBV11-2|TRBJ2-3|16
TGTGCCAGCAGCTTAGGCGTGGGACGGGTCACAGATACGCAGTATTTT
CASSLGVGRVTDTQYF
>.|.|TRBV6-5|TRBJ2-7|13
TGTGCCAGCAGTAGGGACTCACAATACGAGCAGTACTTC
CASSRDSQYEQYF
>.|.|TRBV7-9|TRBJ1-2|16
TGTGCCAGCAGCTTTCCTAAAGGGGGGGCTAACTATGGCTACACCTTC
CASSFPKGGANYGYTF
>.|.|TRBV10-1|TRBJ2-1|13
TGCGCCAGCAGTGGGCCCATCGGGAATGAGCAGTTCTTC
CASSGPIGNEQFF
>.|.|TRBV2|TRBJ1-2|13
TGTGCCAGCAGTTGGACAGATAACTATGGCTACACCTTC
CASSWTDNYGYTF